This T cell receptor (beta chain) was sequenced in a study of OX40 agonist ivuxolimab in advanced cancers. Study overall: Past anti-PD-1, anti-PD-L1 or anti-CTLA-4 therapy was accepted, and roughly 37% had received some.

The germline gives CDR1 MDHEN, CDR2 SYDVKM. The CDR3 loop spans 17 amino acids. J gave up 4 bases and V 5 bases, and 14 bases lay outside the gene matches. The assay was immunoSEQ multiplex PCR, and TCRdb's table has in-frame clones only and misses some. The sample carries about 77,000 clones, roughly nine tenths recorded once. The input for sequencing was CD4+ or CD8+ T cells sorted from blood, taken in a trial of the OX40 agonist ivuxolimab. This TCR derives from an adult with an advanced solid tumor such as melanoma, head and neck, liver or kidney cancer. V and J are TRBV28 and TRBJ1-2, with TRBD1 matching over 9 bases. In DNA, the CDR3 is TGTGCCAGCAGTGATATCACCGGGACAGGGATAGTCTATGGCTACACCTTC. This sequence encodes CASSDITGTGIVYGYTF.